This T cell receptor (beta chain) originates from a study of identical twins. General study findings and limits: Because invariant MAIT and iNKT cells could be present, zero-insertion analyses could be partly confounded.

The CDR3 extends over 14 amino acids. CDR1 and CDR2 (germline): MGHDK, SYGVNS. The germline V and J ends were trimmed by 6 bases and 0 bases, with 11 bases remaining between them. Many counts were recorded for this clonotype. Its specificity is not known. Template switching introduced a universal primer site, and the cDNA bore unique molecular identifiers. TCRdb fed the 5' RACE reads into MiXCR, producing one record per CDR3 protein. The table lists about 240,000 distinct CDR3 sequences, 10% to 13% of them singletons. The chain is built from TRBV25-1 and TRBJ2-5; D gene unclear. Sequenced: memory T cells sorted from blood. The clonotype was recovered from a man aged 50-60 years in good health. The CDR3 nucleotides are TGTGCCAGCAGACCTGACGGATACCAAGAGACCCAGTACTTC. It translates to CASRPDGYQETQYF. The full variable domain, with the rest looked up from reference TRBV25-1 and TRBJ2-5, is EADIYQTPRYLVIGTGKKITLECSQTMGHDKMYWYQQDPGMELHLIHYSYGVNSTEKGDLSSESTVSRIRTEHFPLTLESARPSHTSQYLCASRPDGYQETQYFGPGTRLLVL.